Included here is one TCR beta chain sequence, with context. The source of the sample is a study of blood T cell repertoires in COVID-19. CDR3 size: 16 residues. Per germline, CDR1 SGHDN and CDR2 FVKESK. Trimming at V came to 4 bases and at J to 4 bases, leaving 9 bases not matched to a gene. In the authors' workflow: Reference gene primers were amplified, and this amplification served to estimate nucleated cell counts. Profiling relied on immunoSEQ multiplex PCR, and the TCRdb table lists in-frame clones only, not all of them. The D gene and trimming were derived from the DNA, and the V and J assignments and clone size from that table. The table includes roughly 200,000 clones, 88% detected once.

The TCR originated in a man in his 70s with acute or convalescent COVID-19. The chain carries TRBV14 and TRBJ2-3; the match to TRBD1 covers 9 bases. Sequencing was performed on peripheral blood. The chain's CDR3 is CASSPKGQGPADTQYF. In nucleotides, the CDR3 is TGTGCCAGCAGCCCGAAGGGACAGGGTCCCGCAGATACGCAGTATTTT.